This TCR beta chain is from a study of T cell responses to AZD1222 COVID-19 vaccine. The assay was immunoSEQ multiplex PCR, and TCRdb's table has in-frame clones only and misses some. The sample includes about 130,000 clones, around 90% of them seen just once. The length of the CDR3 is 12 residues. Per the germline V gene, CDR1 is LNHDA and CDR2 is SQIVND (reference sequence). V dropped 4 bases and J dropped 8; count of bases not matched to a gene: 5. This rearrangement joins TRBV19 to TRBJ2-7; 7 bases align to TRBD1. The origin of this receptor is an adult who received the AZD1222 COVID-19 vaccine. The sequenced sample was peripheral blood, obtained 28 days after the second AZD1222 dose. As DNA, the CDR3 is TGTGCCAGTAGTACCAGACAGGGCCAGCAGTACTTC. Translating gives CASSTRQGQQYF.